The TCR beta chain under discussion was sequenced for a study of cytomegalovirus exposure and HLA in healthy donors. General study findings and limits: In a later analysis, TCR association rates varied by HLA locus: DRB1 most, HLA-C fewest. Whilst most TCR sequences proved rare, a subset of public TCRs occurred across many donors. Being indistinguishable, some V segments were excluded, TRBV6-2 and TRBV6-3 among them.

PCR amplification relied on 60 Vbeta primers (plus 13 Jbeta primers). Profiling relied on immunoSEQ multiplex PCR, and the TCRdb table lists in-frame clones only, not all of them. The sample has 150,000 to 200,000 clones, 77% seen once. With regard to this clone: Its antigen remains unknown.

The CDR3 contains 13 residues. The germline CDR1 and CDR2 sequences are SGDLS and YYNGEE. Between the trimmed V and J ends, which lost 4 bases and 7 bases, there was a span of 14 bases. The V and J genes are TRBV9 and TRBJ1-1; D gene unclear. Material: PBMCs. This TCR was sampled from a woman between 55 and 75 years old in good health and CMV-seropositive. CDR3 sequence reads: CASSITLGDEAFF. In nucleotides, the CDR3 is TGTGCCAGCAGCATTACACTGGGAGATGAAGCTTTCTTT.